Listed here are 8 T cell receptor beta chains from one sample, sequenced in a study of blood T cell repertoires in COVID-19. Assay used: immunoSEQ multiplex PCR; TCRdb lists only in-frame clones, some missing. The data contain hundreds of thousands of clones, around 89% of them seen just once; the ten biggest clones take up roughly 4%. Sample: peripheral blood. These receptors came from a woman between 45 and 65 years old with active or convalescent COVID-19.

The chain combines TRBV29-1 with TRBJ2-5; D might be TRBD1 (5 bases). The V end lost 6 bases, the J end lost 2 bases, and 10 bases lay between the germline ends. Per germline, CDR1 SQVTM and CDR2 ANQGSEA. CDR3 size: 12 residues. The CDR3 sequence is CSVRQPQETQYF. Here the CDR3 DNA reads TGCAGCGTCAGACAGCCTCAAGAGACCCAGTACTTC.

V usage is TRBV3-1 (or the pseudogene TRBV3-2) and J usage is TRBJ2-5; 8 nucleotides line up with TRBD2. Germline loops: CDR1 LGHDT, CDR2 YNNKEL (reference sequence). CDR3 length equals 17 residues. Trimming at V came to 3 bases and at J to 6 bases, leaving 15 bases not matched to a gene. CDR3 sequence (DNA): TGTGCCAGCAGCCAGGGATCGGGGGGGGAGAATGTAAAGACCCAGTACTTC. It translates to CASSQGSGGENVKTQYF.

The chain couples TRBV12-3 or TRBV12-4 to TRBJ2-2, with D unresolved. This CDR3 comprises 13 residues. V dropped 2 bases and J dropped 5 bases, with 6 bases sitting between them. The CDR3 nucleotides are TGTGCCAGCAGTTTAACCCAGACCGGGGAGCTGTTTTTT. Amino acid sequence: CASSLTQTGELFF.

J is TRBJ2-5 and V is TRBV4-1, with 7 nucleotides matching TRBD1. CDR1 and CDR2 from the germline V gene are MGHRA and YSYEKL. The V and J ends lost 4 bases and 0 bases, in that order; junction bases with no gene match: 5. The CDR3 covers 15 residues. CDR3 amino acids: CASSRRTGDQETQYF. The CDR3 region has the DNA TGCGCCAGCAGCCGACGGACAGGCGACCAAGAGACCCAGTACTTC.

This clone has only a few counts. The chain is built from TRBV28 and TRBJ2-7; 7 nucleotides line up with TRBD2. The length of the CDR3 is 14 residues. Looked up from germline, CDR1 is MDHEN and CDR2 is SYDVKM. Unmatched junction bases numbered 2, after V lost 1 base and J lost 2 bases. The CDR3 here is CASSLSGGTYEQYF. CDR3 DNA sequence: TGTGCCAGCAGTTTATCCGGGGGGACCTACGAGCAGTACTTC. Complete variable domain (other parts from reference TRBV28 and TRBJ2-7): DVKVTQSSRYLVKRTGEKVFLECVQDMDHENMFWYRQDPGLGLRLIYFSYDVKMKEKGDIPEGYSVSREKKERFSLILESASTNQTSMYLCASSLSGGTYEQYFGPGTRLTVT.

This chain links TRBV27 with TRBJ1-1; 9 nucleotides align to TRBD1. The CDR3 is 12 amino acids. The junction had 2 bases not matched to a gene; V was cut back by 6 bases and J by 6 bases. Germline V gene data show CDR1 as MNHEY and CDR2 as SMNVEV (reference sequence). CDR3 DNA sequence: TGTGCCAGCAGGACAGGGGGAGCTGAAGCTTTCTTT. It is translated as CASRTGGAEAFF.

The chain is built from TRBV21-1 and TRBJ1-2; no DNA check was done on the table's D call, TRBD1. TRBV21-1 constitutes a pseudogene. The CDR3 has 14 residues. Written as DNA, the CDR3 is TGTGCCAGCGTGTTTTTGGGACAGGGATACGGCTACACCTTC. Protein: CASVFLGQGYGYTF.

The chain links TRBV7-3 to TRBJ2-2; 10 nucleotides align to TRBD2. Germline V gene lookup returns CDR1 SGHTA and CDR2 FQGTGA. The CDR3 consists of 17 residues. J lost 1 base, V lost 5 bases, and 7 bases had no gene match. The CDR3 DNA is TGTGCCAGCAGCATACTCACTAGCGGGAAGAACACCGGGGAGCTGTTTTTT. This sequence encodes CASSILTSGKNTGELFF. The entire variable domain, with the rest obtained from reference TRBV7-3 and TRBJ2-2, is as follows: GAGVSQTPSNKVTEKGKYVELRCDPISGHTALYWYRQSLGQGPEFLIYFQGTGAADDSGLPNDRFFAVRPEGSVSTLKIQRTERGDSAVYLCASSILTSGKNTGELFFGEGSRLTVL.